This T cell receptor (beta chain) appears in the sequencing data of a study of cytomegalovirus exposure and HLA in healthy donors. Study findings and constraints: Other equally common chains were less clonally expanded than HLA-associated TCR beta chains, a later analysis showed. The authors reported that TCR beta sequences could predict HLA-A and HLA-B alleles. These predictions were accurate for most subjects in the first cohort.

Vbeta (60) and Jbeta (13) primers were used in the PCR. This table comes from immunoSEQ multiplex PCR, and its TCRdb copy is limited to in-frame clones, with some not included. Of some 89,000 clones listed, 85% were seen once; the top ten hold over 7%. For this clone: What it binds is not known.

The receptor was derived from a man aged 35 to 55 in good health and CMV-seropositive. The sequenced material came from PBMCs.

The CDR3 loop is CASSLPLEGIQYF. In nucleotides, the CDR3 is TGTGCCAGCAGTTTACCGCTAGAGGGCATTCAGTACTTC. The chain joins TRBV28 to TRBJ2-4; possible D gene TRBD2, 5 bases. V lost 2 bases, J lost 9 bases, and 11 bases lay in between. Germline CDR1 and CDR2: MDHEN and SYDVKM. The CDR3 runs to 13 residues. The complete variable domain, with remaining parts taken from reference TRBV28 and TRBJ2-4, reads DVKVTQSSRYLVKRTGEKVFLECVQDMDHENMFWYRQDPGLGLRLIYFSYDVKMKEKGDIPEGYSVSREKKERFSLILESASTNQTSMYLCASSLPLEGIQYFGAGTRLSVL.